Presented here are 3 T cell receptor beta chains from one specimen sequenced in a study of neurological immune-mediated disorders. Time point meaning: longitudinal time-point 1 (baseline). In TCRdb, the 5' RACE reads were re-called with MiXCR into one record per CDR3 protein. The sample consists of tens of thousands of distinct CDR3 sequences, around 9.6% of them appearing once. The sample consisted of PBMCs. These receptors were collected from a man aged 25-40 years in good health.

This clonotype was detected ten times or more. V is TRBV9 and J is TRBJ2-7; unclear D gene. The V end lost 0 bases, the J end lost 1 base, and 14 bases lay between the germline ends. Per germline, CDR1 SGDLS and CDR2 YYNGEE. This CDR3 has 16 amino acids. The CDR3 protein is CASSVAAAALSYEQYF. The CDR3 region has the DNA TGTGCCAGCAGCGTAGCCGCGGCAGCCCTTTCCTACGAGCAGTACTTC.

The table lists this clonotype with many counts. The chain carries TRBV6-6 and TRBJ2-1, with 13 bases matching TRBD2. The germline gives CDR1 MNHNY, CDR2 SVGAGI (reference sequence). This CDR3 has 18 residues. V dropped 1 base and J dropped 3; count of bases not matched to a gene: 6. CDR3 in amino acids: CASSYLTGLAGIYNEQFF. CDR3 DNA: TGTGCCAGCAGTTACTTGACGGGACTAGCGGGGATCTACAATGAGCAGTTCTTC.

This clonotype was detected many times. The chain employs TRBV28 and TRBJ2-1, with D unclear. Trimming stripped 7 bases from V and 5 bases from J, with 15 bases between. The germline V gene has CDR1 MDHEN and CDR2 SYDVKM. The CDR3 runs 14 residues. For the CDR3, the DNA is TGTGCCAGCAAGGCCCCGGCTGGGCACAATGAGCAGTTCTTC. It yields the protein CASKAPAGHNEQFF.